The clone carrying this TCR beta chain has a count of ten or more. What it binds is not known. The source of the sample is a study of shared clonotypes between healthy human individuals. Broader study findings: Compared with clonotypes that all four donors shared, non-shared clonotypes had lower generation probabilities.

Assay used: immunoSEQ multiplex PCR; TCRdb lists only in-frame clones, some missing. Among hundreds of thousands of clones, approximately 79% were seen once, and the ten largest hold 1.5% to 2%. Donors comprised healthy HIV-negative adults lacking recent acute infections or vaccinations. This TCR derives from a woman aged 25 to 45 in good health. The sequenced sample was memory CD4+ T cells sorted from blood. Subset given: CD45RA-negative fraction.

The CDR3 sequence is CASSYQNRVAGELFF. As DNA, the CDR3 is TGTGCCAGCAGTTACCAAAACAGGGTCGCCGGGGAGCTGTTTTTT. The chain is built from TRBV6-5 and TRBJ2-2, with D possibly being TRBD1 (6 bases). Germline CDR1 MNHEY, CDR2 SVGAGI. Trimming removed 2 bases at V and 6 bases at J, with 13 bases between. The CDR3 contains 15 residues.